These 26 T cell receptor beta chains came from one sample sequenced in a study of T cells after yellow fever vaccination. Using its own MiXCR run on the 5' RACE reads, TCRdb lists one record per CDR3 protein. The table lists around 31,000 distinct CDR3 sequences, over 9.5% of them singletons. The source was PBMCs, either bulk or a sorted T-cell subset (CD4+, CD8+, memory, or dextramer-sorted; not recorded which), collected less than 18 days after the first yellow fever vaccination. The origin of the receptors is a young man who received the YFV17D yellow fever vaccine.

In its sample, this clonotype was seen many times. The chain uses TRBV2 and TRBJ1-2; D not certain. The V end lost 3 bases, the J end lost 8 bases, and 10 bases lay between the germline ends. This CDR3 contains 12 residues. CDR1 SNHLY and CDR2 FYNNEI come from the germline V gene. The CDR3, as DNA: TGTGCCAGCAGTGACCACCTATACGGCTACACCTTC. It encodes CASSDHLYGYTF.

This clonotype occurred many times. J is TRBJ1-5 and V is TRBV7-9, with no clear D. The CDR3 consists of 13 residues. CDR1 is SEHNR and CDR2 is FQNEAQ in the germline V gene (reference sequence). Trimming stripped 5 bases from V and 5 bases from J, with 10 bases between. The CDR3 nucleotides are TGTGCCAGCAGCCCCCGGGAGGATCAGCCCCAGCATTTT. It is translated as CASSPREDQPQHF.

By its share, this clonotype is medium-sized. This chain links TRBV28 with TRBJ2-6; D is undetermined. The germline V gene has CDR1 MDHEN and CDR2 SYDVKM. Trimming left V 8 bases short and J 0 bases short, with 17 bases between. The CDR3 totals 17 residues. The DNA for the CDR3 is TGTGCCAGCGATAGTAAGGGTTTCCGCTCTGGGGCCAACGTCCTGACTTTC. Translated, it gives CASDSKGFRSGANVLTF.

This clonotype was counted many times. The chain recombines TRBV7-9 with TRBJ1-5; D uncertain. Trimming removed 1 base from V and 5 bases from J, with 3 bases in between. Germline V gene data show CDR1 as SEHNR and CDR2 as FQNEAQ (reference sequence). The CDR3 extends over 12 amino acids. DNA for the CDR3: TGTGCCAGCAGCTTAGAATATCAGCCCCAGCATTTT. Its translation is CASSLEYQPQHF.

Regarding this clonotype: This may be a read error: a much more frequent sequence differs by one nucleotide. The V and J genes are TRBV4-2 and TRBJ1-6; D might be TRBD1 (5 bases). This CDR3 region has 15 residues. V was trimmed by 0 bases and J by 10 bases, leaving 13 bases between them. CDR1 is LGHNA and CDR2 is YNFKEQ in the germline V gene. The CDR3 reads CASSQEPGMESPLHF. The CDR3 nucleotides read TGTGCCAGCAGCCAAGAACCAGGGATGGAGTCACCCCTCCACTTT.

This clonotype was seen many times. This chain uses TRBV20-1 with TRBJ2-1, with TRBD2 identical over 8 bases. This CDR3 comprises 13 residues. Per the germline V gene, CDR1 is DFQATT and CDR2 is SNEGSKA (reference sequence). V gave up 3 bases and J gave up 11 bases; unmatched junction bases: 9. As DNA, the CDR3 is TGCAGTGCTAGCGGGGGGGGAACCTCAAAGCAGTTCTTC. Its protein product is CSASGGGTSKQFF.

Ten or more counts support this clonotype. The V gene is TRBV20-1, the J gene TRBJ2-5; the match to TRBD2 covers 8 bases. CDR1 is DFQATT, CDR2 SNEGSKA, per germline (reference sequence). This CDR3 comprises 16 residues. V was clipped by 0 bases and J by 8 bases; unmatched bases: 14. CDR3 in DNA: TGCAGTGCTAGAGATCCTGGGGGAGCGGGGGAGGGAACCCAGTACTTC. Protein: CSARDPGGAGEGTQYF.

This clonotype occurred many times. CDR3 sequence: CASSRDGNYGYTF. As DNA, the CDR3 is TGTGCCAGCAGCCGAGACGGTAACTATGGCTACACCTTC. The chain combines TRBV7-9 with TRBJ1-2; D remains ambiguous. The germline V gene has CDR1 SEHNR and CDR2 FQNEAQ (reference sequence). The CDR3 runs 13 residues. V dropped 5 bases and J dropped 1 base, with 8 bases sitting between them.

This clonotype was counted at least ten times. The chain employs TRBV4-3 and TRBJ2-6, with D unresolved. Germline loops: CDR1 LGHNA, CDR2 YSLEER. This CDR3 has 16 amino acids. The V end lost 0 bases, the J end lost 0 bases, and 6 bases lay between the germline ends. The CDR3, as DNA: TGCGCCAGCAGCCAAGATATTGTCTCTGGGGCCAACGTCCTGACTTTC. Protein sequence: CASSQDIVSGANVLTF.

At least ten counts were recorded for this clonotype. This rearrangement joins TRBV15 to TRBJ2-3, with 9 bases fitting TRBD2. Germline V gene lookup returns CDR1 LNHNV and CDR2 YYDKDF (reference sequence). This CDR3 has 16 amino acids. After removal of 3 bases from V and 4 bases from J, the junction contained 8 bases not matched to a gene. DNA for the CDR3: TGTGCCACCAGCAGGAAAGTAGCGGGGGATCCAGATACGCAGTATTTT. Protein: CATSRKVAGDPDTQYF.

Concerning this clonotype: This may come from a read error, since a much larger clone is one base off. This chain's CDR3 is CASRVTWMADTQYF. The CDR3 region has the DNA TGCGCCAGCAGGGTGACATGGATGGCAGATACGCAGTATTTT. The chain links TRBV10-1 to TRBJ2-3, with unresolved D. The CDR3 extends over 14 amino acids. CDR1 is WNHNN and CDR2 is SYGVQD in the germline V gene (reference sequence). V was shortened by 6 bases and J by 4 bases, with 14 bases between the two germline ends.

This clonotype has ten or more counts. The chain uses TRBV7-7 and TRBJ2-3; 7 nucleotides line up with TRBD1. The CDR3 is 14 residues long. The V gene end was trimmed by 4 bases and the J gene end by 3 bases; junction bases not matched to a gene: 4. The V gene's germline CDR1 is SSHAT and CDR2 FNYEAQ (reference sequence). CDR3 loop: CASSSGQATDTQYF. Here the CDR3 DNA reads TGTGCCAGCAGCTCCGGACAGGCTACAGATACGCAGTATTTT.

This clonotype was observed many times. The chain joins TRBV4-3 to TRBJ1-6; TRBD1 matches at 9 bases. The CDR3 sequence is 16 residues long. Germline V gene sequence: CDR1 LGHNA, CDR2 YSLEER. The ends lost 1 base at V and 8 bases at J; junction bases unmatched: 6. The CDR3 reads CASSQVPGTGYSPLHF. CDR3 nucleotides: TGCGCCAGCAGCCAAGTACCCGGGACAGGGTATTCACCCCTCCACTTT.

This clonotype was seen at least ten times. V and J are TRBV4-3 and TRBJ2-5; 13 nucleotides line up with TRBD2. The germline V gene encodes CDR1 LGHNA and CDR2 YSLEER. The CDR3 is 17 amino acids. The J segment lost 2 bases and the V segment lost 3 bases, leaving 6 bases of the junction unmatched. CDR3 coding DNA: TGCGCCAGCAGCCACTTAACTAGCGGGGGGGGACAAGAGACCCAGTACTTC. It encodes CASSHLTSGGGQETQYF.

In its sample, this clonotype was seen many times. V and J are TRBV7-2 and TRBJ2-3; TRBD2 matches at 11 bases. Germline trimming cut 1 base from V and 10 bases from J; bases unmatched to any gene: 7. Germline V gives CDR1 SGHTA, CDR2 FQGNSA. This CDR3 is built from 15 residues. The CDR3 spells CASSLGPGLAEPQYF. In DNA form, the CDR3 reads TGTGCCAGCAGCTTAGGCCCGGGACTAGCGGAGCCGCAGTATTTT.

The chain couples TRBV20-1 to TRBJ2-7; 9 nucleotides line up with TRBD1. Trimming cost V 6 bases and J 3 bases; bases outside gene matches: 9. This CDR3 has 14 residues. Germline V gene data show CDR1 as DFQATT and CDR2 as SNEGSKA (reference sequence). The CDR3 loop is CSASRGQGNYEQYF. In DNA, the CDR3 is TGCAGTGCATCCAGGGGACAGGGCAACTACGAGCAGTACTTC.

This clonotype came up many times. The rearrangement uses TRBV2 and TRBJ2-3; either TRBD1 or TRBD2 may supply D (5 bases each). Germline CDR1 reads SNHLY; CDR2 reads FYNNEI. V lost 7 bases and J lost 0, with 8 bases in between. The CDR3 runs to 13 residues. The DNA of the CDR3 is TGTGCCAGCACTGGGGACAGCACAGATACGCAGTATTTT. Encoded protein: CASTGDSTDTQYF.

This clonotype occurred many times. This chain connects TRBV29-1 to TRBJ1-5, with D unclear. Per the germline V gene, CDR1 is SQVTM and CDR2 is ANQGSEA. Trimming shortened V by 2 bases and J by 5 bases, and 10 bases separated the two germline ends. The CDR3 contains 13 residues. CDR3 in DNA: TGCAGCGTTGAACGAGGTAGGGATCAGCCCCAGCATTTT. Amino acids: CSVERGRDQPQHF. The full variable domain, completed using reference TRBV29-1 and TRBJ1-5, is SAVISQKPSRDICQRGTSLTIQCQVDSQVTMMFWYRQQPGQSLTLIATANQGSEATYESGFVIDKFPISRPNLTFSTLTVSNMSPEDSSIYLCSVERGRDQPQHFGDGTRLSIL.

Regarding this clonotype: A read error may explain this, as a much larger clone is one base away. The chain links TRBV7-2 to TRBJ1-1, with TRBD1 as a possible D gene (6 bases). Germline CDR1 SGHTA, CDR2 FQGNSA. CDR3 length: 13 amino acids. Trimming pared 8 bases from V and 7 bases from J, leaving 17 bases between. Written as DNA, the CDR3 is TGTGCCAGCCGCCGACGGGACACCTTTGAAGCTTTCTTT. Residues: CASRRRDTFEAFF.

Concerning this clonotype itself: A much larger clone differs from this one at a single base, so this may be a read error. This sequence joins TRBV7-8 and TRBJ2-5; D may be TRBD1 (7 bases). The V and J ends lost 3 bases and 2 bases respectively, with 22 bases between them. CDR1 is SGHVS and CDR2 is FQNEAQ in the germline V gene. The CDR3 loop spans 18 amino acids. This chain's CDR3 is CASSLWRDSGTNQETQYF. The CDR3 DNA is TGTGCCAGCAGCTTGTGGAGGGACAGTGGGACAAATCAAGAGACCCAGTACTTC.

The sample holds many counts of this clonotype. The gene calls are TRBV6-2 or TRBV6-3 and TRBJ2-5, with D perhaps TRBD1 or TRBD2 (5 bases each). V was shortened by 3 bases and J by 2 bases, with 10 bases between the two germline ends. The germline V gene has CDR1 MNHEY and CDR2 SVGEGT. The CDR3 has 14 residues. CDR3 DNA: TGTGCCAGCAGTTATGGATGGGGGCAAGAGACCCAGTACTTC. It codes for CASSYGWGQETQYF.

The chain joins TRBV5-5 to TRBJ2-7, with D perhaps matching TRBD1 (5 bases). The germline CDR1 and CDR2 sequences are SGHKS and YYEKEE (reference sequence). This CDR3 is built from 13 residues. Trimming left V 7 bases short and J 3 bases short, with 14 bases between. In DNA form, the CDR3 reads TGTGCCAGCGGCCCCGGACACCTCTACGAGCAGTACTTC. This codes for CASGPGHLYEQYF.

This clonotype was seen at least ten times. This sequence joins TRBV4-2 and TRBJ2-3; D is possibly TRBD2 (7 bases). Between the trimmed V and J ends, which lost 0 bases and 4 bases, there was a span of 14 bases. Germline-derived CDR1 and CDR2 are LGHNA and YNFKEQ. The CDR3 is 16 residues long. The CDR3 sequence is CASSQDLGGAPDTQYF. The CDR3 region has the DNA TGTGCCAGCAGCCAAGATTTAGGGGGGGCCCCAGATACGCAGTATTTT.

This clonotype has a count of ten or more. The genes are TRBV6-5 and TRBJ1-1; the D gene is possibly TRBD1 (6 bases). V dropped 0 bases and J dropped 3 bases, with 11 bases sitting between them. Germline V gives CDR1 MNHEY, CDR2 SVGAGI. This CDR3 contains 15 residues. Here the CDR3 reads CASSYSRGGDTEAFF. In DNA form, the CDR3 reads TGTGCCAGCAGTTACTCGAGAGGGGGGGACACTGAAGCTTTCTTT.

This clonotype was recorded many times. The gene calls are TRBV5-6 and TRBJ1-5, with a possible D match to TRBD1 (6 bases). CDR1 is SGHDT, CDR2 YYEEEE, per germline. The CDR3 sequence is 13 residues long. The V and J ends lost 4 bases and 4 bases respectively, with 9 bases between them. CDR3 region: CASSGGPNQPQHF. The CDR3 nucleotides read TGTGCCAGCAGCGGGGGGCCTAATCAGCCCCAGCATTTT.

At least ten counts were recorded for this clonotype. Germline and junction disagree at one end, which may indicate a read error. Written as DNA, the CDR3 is TGTGCCAGCGGGTCCGTGCGGCACTTC. Translation: CASGSVRHF. The chain recombines TRBV2 with TRBJ2-5, with no clear D. Germline V CDR1 and CDR2: SNHLY, FYNNEI. This CDR3 comprises 9 residues.